This T cell receptor beta chain was sequenced during a study of CD8 T cells in ankylosing spondylitis (dated by TCRdb to about 2017). A note on the overall study: To find TCR variants linked to disease, the study profiled T cell receptor beta repertoires in ankylosing spondylitis patients and healthy donors. Peripheral blood was sampled, and synovial fluid was additionally collected from ankylosing spondylitis patients. In total, the full study cohort was made up of some 100 healthy donors and some 26 ankylosing spondylitis patients.

With respect to this clonotype: Its antigen remains unidentified. No per-base quality is available; no much larger clone lies one base away.

The research as a whole found: The disease-linked clones were reported to be significantly enriched in matched synovial fluid samples from ankylosing spondylitis patients. In peripheral blood, the disease-linked clones were found at relatively low frequencies and had a CD8+ phenotype. Some motif variants had previously been reported in the synovial fluid and blood of reactive arthritis patients, which suggests shared mechanisms of disease initiation. Blood from ankylosing spondylitis patients appeared to be characterized by a TCR beta motif made up of about 8 highly homologous amino acid variants.

Sequencing relied on an Illumina HiSeq 2500. TCR beta libraries were prepared by quantitative 5'-RACE with molecular barcodes. In the paper's pipeline: To identify disease-linked TCR variants, a new computational method was used, one built on a probabilistic model of VDJ rearrangement. TCRdb passed the public sequencing reads through fastp at Q25 and MiXCR, retaining productive beta sequences. For every CDR3 protein sequence, its rows merge into one entry that carries the most common genes and DNA. These V and J calls derive from TCRdb rather than the authors' analysis. The sample table records 250,000 to 350,000 distinct CDR3 sequences; 20% of these occur just once. Jointly, the top ten make up roughly 7.4% of the sample. The germline V gene encodes CDR1 SGDLS and CDR2 YYNGEE. Trimming accounts for 1 base at V and 2 bases at J, while the number of junction bases matched to no gene is 3. Spanning cysteine to phenylalanine, the CDR3 consists of 16 amino acids. This entry keeps only the CDR3 DNA: 48 bases, framed from base 1.

In this chain, TRBV9 is recombined with TRBJ2-1; TRBD1 agrees with 10 junctional bases. The sample comprised blood, either unsorted or a sorted T cell fraction (not recorded which). The sequence derives from a male donor with ankylosing spondylitis or in good health (not recorded which). Here is the DNA: TGTGCCAGCAGCGTAATCGACAGGGGGCCCTACAATGAGCAGTTCTTC. This codes for CASSVIDRGPYNEQFF.